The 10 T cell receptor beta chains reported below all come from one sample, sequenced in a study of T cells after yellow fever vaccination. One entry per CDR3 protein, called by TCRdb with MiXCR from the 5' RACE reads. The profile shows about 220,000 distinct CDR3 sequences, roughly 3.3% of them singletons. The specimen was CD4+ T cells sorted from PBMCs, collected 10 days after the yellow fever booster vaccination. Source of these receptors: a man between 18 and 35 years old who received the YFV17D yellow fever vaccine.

In DNA, the CDR3 is TGTGCCAGCAGCTTAGTAGGGACAGCCAACCAAGAGACCCAGTACTTC. Its protein is CASSLVGTANQETQYF. This rearrangement joins TRBV7-2 to TRBJ2-5; 7 bases are shared with TRBD1. CDR1 and CDR2 from the germline V gene are SGHTA and FQGNSA. There are 16 residues in the CDR3. V lost 1 base and J lost 0; bases outside the gene matches: 5. Full variable domain (remainder filled in from reference TRBV7-2 and TRBJ2-5): GAGVSQSPSNKVTEKGKDVELRCDPISGHTALYWYRQSLGQGLEFLIYFQGNSAPDKSGLPSDRFSAERTGGSVSTLTIQRTQQEDSAVYLCASSLVGTANQETQYFGPGTRLLVL.

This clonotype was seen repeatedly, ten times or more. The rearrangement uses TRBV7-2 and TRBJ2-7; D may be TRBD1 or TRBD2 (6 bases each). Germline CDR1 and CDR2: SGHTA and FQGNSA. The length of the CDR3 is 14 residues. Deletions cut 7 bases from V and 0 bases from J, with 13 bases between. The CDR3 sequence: CASTPGAYSYEQYV. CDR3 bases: TGTGCCAGCACCCCGGGGGCTTACTCCTACGAGCAGTACGTC.

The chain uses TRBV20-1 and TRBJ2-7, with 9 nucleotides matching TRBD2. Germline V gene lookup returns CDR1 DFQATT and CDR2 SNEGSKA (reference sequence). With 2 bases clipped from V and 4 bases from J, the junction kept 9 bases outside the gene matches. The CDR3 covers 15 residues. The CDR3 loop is CSARRAGGGAYEQYF. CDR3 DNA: TGCAGTGCTAGAAGGGCAGGCGGGGGGGCGTACGAGCAGTACTTC.

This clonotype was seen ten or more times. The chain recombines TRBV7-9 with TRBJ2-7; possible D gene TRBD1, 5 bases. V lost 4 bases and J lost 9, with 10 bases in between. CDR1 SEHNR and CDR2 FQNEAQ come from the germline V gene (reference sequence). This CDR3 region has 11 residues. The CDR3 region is CASSSGFGQYV. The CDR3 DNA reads TGTGCCAGCAGCTCAGGGTTCGGGCAGTACGTC.

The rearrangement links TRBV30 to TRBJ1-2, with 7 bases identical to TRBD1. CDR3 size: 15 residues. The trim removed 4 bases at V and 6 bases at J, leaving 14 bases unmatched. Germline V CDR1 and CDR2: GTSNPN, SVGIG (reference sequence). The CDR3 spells CAWMLGSTGNDGYTF. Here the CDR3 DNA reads TGTGCCTGGATGTTGGGTTCGACAGGGAACGATGGCTACACCTTC.

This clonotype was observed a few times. The CDR3 DNA is TGTGCCAGCAGCTCAATCTATTATCGGGGCGATGGGGCCAACGTCCTGACTTTC. Residues: CASSSIYYRGDGANVLTF. V gene TRBV5-6 combines with J gene TRBJ2-6; D is tentatively TRBD1 or TRBD2 (5 bases each). V was shortened by 3 bases and J by 3 bases, with 19 bases between the two germline ends. CDR3 size: 18 residues. CDR1 is SGHDT and CDR2 is YYEEEE in the germline V gene.

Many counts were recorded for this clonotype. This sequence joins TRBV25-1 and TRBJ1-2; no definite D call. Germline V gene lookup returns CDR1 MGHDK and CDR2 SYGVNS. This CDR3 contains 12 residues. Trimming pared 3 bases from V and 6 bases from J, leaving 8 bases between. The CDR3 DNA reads TGTGCCAGCAGTGAGGGGTGGCATGGCTACACCTTC. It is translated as CASSEGWHGYTF.

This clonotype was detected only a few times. CDR3 in DNA: TGTGCCAGCCGCCTCTGGGGGGGAAATTCACCCCTCCACTTT. Translated: CASRLWGGNSPLHF. This chain links TRBV28 with TRBJ1-6; tentatively, D is TRBD1 (5 bases). The V and J ends lost 8 bases and 7 bases respectively, with 15 bases between them. CDR1 MDHEN and CDR2 SYDVKM come from the germline V gene. CDR3 length equals 14 residues.

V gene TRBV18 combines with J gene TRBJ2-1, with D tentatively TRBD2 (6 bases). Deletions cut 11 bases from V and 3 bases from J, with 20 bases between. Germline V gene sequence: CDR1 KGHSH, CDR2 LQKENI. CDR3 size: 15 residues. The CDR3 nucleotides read TGTGCCGGAACTGGGAACGGGGGACTCTACAATGAGCAGTTCTTC. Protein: CAGTGNGGLYNEQFF.

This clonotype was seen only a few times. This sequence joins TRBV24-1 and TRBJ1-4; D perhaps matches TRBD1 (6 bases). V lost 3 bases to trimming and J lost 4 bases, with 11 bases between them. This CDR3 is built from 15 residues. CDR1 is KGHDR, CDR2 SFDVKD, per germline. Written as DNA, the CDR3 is TGTGCCACCAGTGATGTCCAGGGGCATAATGAAAAACTGTTTTTT. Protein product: CATSDVQGHNEKLFF.